The rows below give T cell receptor beta chains drawn from one sample of a study of CD8 T cells in Susac syndrome. MiXCR, run by TCRdb on the immunoSEQ multiplex PCR reads, gives a single entry per CDR3 protein. Of around 200,000 distinct CDR3 sequences listed, 85% to 95% are singletons. The sample comprised CD8+ T cells from PBMCs. These receptors all come from a human donor with Susac syndrome. The CDR3 runs from the conserved cysteine through the conserved F or W. The order of the fields is CDR3 length, D gene, J gene, clone size, V gene, CDR3 DNA, CDR3 protein. D genes are given only for firm matches. Size tells how often a clone was seen (once, few, many) or the class of an expanded clone, and some rows leave it out.

>13|TRBD1|TRBJ2-5|.|TRBV5-6
TGTGCCAGCAGCTTGAAGGGGGCAGAGACCCAGTACTTC
CASSLKGAETQYF
>16|TRBD2|TRBJ2-3|.|TRBV7-9
TGTGCCAGCAGCCCACGGCTAGCGGGAGAGGCAGATACGCAGTATTTT
CASSPRLAGEADTQYF
>15|.|TRBJ2-2|once|TRBV29-1
TGCAGCGTTGAAGAAGCAGGGGCGAACACCGGGGAGCTGTTTTTT
CSVEEAGANTGELFF
>15|.|TRBJ2-1|.|TRBV9
TGTGCCAGCAGCGTTGGGGTTAGCTCCTACAATGAGCAGTTCTTC
CASSVGVSSYNEQFF
>15|.|TRBJ2-3|once|TRBV9
TGTGCCAGCAGCGTAGAGGGCGGGAAGGAAGATACGCAGTATTTT
CASSVEGGKEDTQYF
>13|TRBD1|TRBJ1-1|.|TRBV7-3
TGTGCCAGCAGCCTAGCGACAGGGGGCGAAGCTTTCTTT
CASSLATGGEAFF
>17|.|TRBJ2-3|.|TRBV30
TGTGCCTGGAGTGCCCGGGACTTAGCCGCTAGCACAGATACGCAGTATTTT
CAWSARDLAASTDTQYF
>12|.|TRBJ2-1|.|TRBV9
TGTGCCAGCAGCGCCGACTACAATGAGCAGTTCTTC
CASSADYNEQFF
>15|TRBD1|TRBJ2-7|.|TRBV7-8
TGTGCCAGCAGCTCAGGGACAGCCGTCTCCTACGAGCAGTACTTC
CASSSGTAVSYEQYF
>14|TRBD1|TRBJ1-4|.|TRBV7-9
TGTGCCAGCAGCGTGGGGACAGGAGATGGAAAACTGTTTTTT
CASSVGTGDGKLFF
>14|.|TRBJ1-6|.|TRBV25-1
TGTGCCAGCAGCGCAGTGGAGAGTCATTCACCCCTCCACTTT
CASSAVESHSPLHF
>12|.|TRBJ2-7|.|TRBV29-1
TGCAGCGTTGGGGACAACTCCTACGAGCAGTACTTC
CSVGDNSYEQYF
>17|TRBD2|TRBJ2-1|.|TRBV13
TGTGCCAGCAGCTTGTCTAGCGGGAGGGGATTACGCAATGAGCAGTTCTTC
CASSLSSGRGLRNEQFF
>16|.|TRBJ1-5|.|TRBV19
TGTGCCAGTAGTCCGCTGGGGGGCACCTCAAATCAGCCCCAGCATTTT
CASSPLGGTSNQPQHF
>11|.|TRBJ2-5|.|TRBV29-1
TGCAGCGGAGAGTACCAAGAGACCCAGTACTTC
CSGEYQETQYF
>13|.|TRBJ2-1|.|TRBV12-3/TRBV12-4
TGTGCCAGCAGTTTGAACCGGGCCCATGAGCAGTTCTTC
CASSLNRAHEQFF
>14|TRBD1|TRBJ2-7|.|TRBV30
TGTGCCTGGAGCCGAGCAGGGGGCGGAAGCGAGCAGTACTTC
CAWSRAGGGSEQYF
>16|.|TRBJ1-1|.|TRBV12-3/TRBV12-4
TGTGCCAGCAGTTTATCCCCCCCAGGGGCGAACACTGAAGCTTTCTTT
CASSLSPPGANTEAFF
>13|.|TRBJ1-1|.|TRBV20-1
TGCAGTGCCCCAAGGGGGGGGCTCACTGAAGCTTTCTTT
CSAPRGGLTEAFF
>13|.|TRBJ1-2|.|TRBV20-1
TGCAGTGCTAGAGATCCGGCTAACTATGGCTACACCTTC
CSARDPANYGYTF
>17|TRBD2|TRBJ2-1|.|TRBV19
TGTGCCAGTAGTTCCCAGACTAGCGGGAGTTCTATAGATGAGCAGTTCTTC
CASSSQTSGSSIDEQFF
>13|.|TRBJ1-5|.|TRBV14
TGTGCCAGCAGCCAAGAGCGGTTCGGGCCCCAGCATTTT
CASSQERFGPQHF
>9|.|TRBJ2-5|.|TRBV5-6
TGTGCTCCACAAGAGACCCAGTACTTC
CAPQETQYF
>15|.|TRBJ2-1|.|TRBV6-5
TGTGCCAGCAGTTATTACCGGGGATTGAACAATGAGCAGTTCTTC
CASSYYRGLNNEQFF
>15|.|TRBJ2-5|.|TRBV3-1
TGTGCCAGCAGCCCCGCAGAGGGCTGGGGAGAGACCCAGTACTTC
CASSPAEGWGETQYF
>13|.|TRBJ2-3|once|TRBV28
TGTGCCAGCCAGAACGGACAAACAGATACGCAGTATTTT
CASQNGQTDTQYF
>13|.|TRBJ2-1|once|TRBV2
TGTGCCAGCAGTGAAGCGTTGGGTATTGAGCAGTTCTTC
CASSEALGIEQFF
>12|.|TRBJ2-7|.|TRBV9
TGTGCCAGCAGCGTTCGAGGGGGCGAGCAGTACTTC
CASSVRGGEQYF
>18|TRBD1|TRBJ2-6|.|TRBV5-6
TGTGCCAGCAGCTTGCAGGACAGGGTTCTCTCTGGGGCCAACGTCCTGACTTTC
CASSLQDRVLSGANVLTF
>14|.|TRBJ1-2|.|TRBV2
TGTGCCAGCAAGGTAGCAGACCTAAATTATGGCTACACCTTC
CASKVADLNYGYTF
>15|TRBD2|TRBJ2-7|once|TRBV15
TGTGCCACCAGCAGGCCGGGACTAGTTGTTCGCGAGCAGTACTTC
CATSRPGLVVREQYF
>16|.|TRBJ1-5|.|TRBV28
TGTGCCAGCAACCTGAGGGAGACGATTAGCAATCAGCCCCAGCATTTT
CASNLRETISNQPQHF
>15|.|TRBJ2-5|.|TRBV6-5
TGTGCCAGCAGTTACTCTTATTCGGTACAAGAGACCCAGTACTTC
CASSYSYSVQETQYF
>13|.|TRBJ2-2|.|TRBV30
TGTGCCTGGAGACAGGGAAGCAGCGGGGAGCTGTTTTTT
CAWRQGSSGELFF
>16|.|TRBJ2-7|.|TRBV27
TGTGCCAGCAGCCCCTCCCCAACAGGGAACTCCTACGAGCAGTACTTC
CASSPSPTGNSYEQYF
>14|TRBD2|TRBJ2-7|.|TRBV12-3/TRBV12-4
TGTGCCAGCAGCAAGCGGGGGCACTCCTACGAGCAGTACTTC
CASSKRGHSYEQYF
>13|.|TRBJ2-7|.|TRBV19
TGTGCCAGTAGTAACCGCAATTCCTACGAGCAGTACTTC
CASSNRNSYEQYF
>13|.|TRBJ1-1|.|TRBV5-4
TGTGCCAGCAGCTTGGCGCCATCCCCTGAAGCTTTCTTT
CASSLAPSPEAFF
>15|.|TRBJ2-7|.|TRBV7-2
TGTGCCAGCAGCATCACCGGGACTTGGTCCTACGAGCAGTACTTC
CASSITGTWSYEQYF
>15|TRBD1|TRBJ1-2|.|TRBV6-1
TGTGCCAGCAGTGGAGGTCAGGGGGGCGACTATGGCTACACCTTC
CASSGGQGGDYGYTF
>15|TRBD1|TRBJ2-5|once|TRBV28
TGTGCCAGCAGTCCACAAGCTGACAGGGCAGAGACCCAGTACTTC
CASSPQADRAETQYF